The entry that follows covers one T cell receptor (beta chain) sequence. The antigen it binds to is not known. No per-base quality is available; no much larger clone lies one base away. The CDR3 measures 16 amino acids from cysteine to phenylalanine. Here the CDR3 DNA is all that survives: 48 bases in frame from base 1. A distance of 17 bases separates the germline ends of V and J, which lose 2 bases and 4 bases respectively. CDR1 and CDR2 are drawn from the germline V gene: SGHVS, FNYEAQ. Enrolling through a virtual design, the prospective study's participants ranged in age from roughly 18 to 95 years and lived across about two dozen United States geographic areas. In the prospective study, participants were assigned to cohorts based on the clinical history participants reported in a screening survey and a study questionnaire. For ImmuneRACE Cohort 3, a participant was defined as recovered based on two consecutive negative NP/OP PCR tests, clearance by a healthcare professional, or resolution of symptoms. In the prospective study, whole blood, serum and a nasopharyngeal or oropharyngeal swab were collected from each participant by mobile phlebotomists. Participants in the prospective study had the option to provide additional blood draws and questionnaires over a roughly 2-month period. Blood samples from the prospective study were shipped frozen or at room temperature prior to DNA extraction.

The sample originates from a study of blood T cell repertoires in COVID-19 (dated by TCRdb to 2019 to 2021). A note on the overall study: Collaborator samples came from the United States, Italy and Spain and covered acute and convalescent phases of COVID-19. The material from the prospective study consisted of cDNA or gDNA derived from T cells, B-cell-depleted T cells, or PBMCs. The dataset comprised deeply sampled blood TCRbeta repertoires from subjects exposed to, actively infected with, or recovered from COVID-19. The repertoires were made available in a free public database intended to serve as a resource for research on the immune response to SARS-CoV-2. Samples came from the ongoing ImmuneRACE study (first 160 participants) plus 1,254 subjects from 6 global collaborators. Nearly every sample came with metadata listing a de-identified subject ID, COVID-19 status, age in years and sex. Where available, HLA class I and class II types were taken from metadata supplied by the sample provider and were not determined by assay-based typing. What the research found in general, with its limitations: Clinical and demographic metadata were provided uncurated, with the amount varying by source and participant.

The immunoSEQ Assay, a bias-controlled multiplex PCR, was used to amplify TCRbeta CDR3 regions from genomic DNA. On the study's bioinformatics: Within the assay, amplification of reference gene primers was used to estimate how many nucleated cells each sample contained. To quantify the absolute abundance of each unique TCRbeta CDR3 rearrangement, sequence reads were collapsed and filtered. Productive Simpson clonality was computed per sample as the square root of Simpson's diversity index over productive rearrangements. The table comes from immuneACCESS by way of TCRdb, which keeps in-frame sequences with V and J called. Part of the clones is missing from these tables; in studies checked, under half for an unresolved V gene and the rest for unknown reasons. V and J calls and clone size come straight from that table; D and trimming were deduced from the DNA. Within this sample are under 300,000 clones, with 84% of them counted one time only. The top ten hold more than 3% of the sample.

Recombination connected TRBV7-6 to TRBJ1-2; 6 matching bases give a weak D call of TRBD1. The receptor comes from a man aged 45-65 years who had recovered from COVID-19. Input material: PBMCs or T cells enriched from blood (not recorded which). CDR3 sequence: CASSLRGGARGYGYTF. The DNA reads TGTGCCAGCAGCTTACGTGGGGGGGCGCGCGGCTATGGCTACACCTTC.